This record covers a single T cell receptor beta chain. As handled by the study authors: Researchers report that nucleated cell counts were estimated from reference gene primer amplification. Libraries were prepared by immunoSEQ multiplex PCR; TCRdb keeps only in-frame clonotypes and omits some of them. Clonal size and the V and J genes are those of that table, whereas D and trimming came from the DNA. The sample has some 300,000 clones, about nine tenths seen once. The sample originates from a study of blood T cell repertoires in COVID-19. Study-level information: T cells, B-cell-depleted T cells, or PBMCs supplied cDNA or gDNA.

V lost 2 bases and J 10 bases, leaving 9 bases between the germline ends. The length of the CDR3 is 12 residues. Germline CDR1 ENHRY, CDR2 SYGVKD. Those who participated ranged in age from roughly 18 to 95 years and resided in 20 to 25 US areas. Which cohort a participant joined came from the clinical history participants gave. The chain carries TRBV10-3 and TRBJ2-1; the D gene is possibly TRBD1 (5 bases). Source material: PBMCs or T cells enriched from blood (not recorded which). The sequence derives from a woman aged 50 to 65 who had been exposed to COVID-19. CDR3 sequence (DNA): TGTGCCATCAGTGAGGGGGCCACCGAGCAGTTCTTC. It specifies CAISEGATEQFF.